This T cell receptor (beta chain) was documented in a study of cytomegalovirus exposure and HLA in healthy donors. Study-level points and caveats: A later analysis reportedly found that, within productive TCRs, an Asian-associated ancestry cluster had fewer N-insertions than the mean observed across the approximately 700 donors. Across donors, most TCRs were seen rarely, yet some public ones were widespread. Per a later analysis, approximately 16,000 TCR beta sequences showed association with HLA alleles at 0.05 false discovery rate. Accurate HLA-A and HLA-B prediction from TCR beta sequences was reported for most subjects.

PCR used 60 Vbeta primers and 13 Jbeta primers. The assay was immunoSEQ multiplex PCR, and TCRdb's table has in-frame clones only and misses some. The sample totals 130,000 or so clones; its top ten clones hold approximately 2%. Worth noting for this clone: No antigen is known for it.

The TCR sequence derives from a young woman in good health and CMV-seronegative. The sample taken for sequencing was PBMCs.

The CDR3 here is CASSYMGQLKETQYF. The CDR3 region has the DNA TGTGCCAGCAGTTATATGGGACAGCTGAAAGAGACCCAGTACTTC. The chain joins TRBV6-5 to TRBJ2-5, with 7 bases that match TRBD1. The CDR3 has 15 amino acids. Germline lookup yields CDR1 MNHEY and CDR2 SVGAGI. J was trimmed by 3 bases and V by 3 bases; bases with no gene match: 7.